This T cell receptor beta chain derives from a study of patients and donors after allogeneic stem cell transplantation. The CDR3 totals 15 residues. Looked up from germline, CDR1 is KGHDR and CDR2 is SFDVKD. The junction had 3 bases not matched to a gene; V was cut back by 3 bases and J by 5 bases. TCRdb independently ran MiXCR on the RT-PCR reads; one entry per CDR3 protein. The sample lists around 150,000 distinct CDR3 sequences; about 32% were seen once. The sequenced material came from blood, either unsorted or a sorted T cell fraction (not recorded which). The TCR originated in a human donor who was either an allogeneic HSCT recipient or a stem cell or donor lymphocyte infusion donor (not recorded which). It is not recorded whose cells these are; they may come from a transplant donor. The rearrangement uses TRBV24-1 and TRBJ1-5; 10 nucleotides line up with TRBD1. CDR3 protein: CATSDAGQGHQPQHF. The DNA for the CDR3 is TGTGCCACCAGTGATGCGGGACAGGGGCATCAGCCCCAGCATTTT.